What follows describes a single T cell receptor beta chain. This sample is drawn from a study of regulatory T cells in long-lasting Graves disease. Sequencing libraries for TCR beta were prepared with iRepertoire HTBI primers and Arm-PCR of CDR3 regions. TCRdb called the multiplex PCR reads again in MiXCR, with one record for every CDR3 protein. The table has 650,000 to 850,000 distinct CDR3 sequences, about 30% seen once. After removal of 2 bases from V and 3 bases from J, the junction contained 4 bases not matched to a gene. Germline CDR1 LGHDT, CDR2 YNNKEL (reference sequence). The CDR3 runs 16 residues. Time point reported: persistent/refractory GD, antithyroid drugs over 5 years with positive TRAb. TCR sequences were obtained from RNA taken from PBMCs.

This receptor was identified in a female donor with Graves disease. The sequencing here drew on peripheral blood mononuclear cells (PBMCs), taken when the disease was refractory, from a patient treated with antithyroid drugs. The chain employs TRBV3-1 and TRBJ2-5, with TRBD2 identical over 12 bases. CDR3 nucleotide sequence: TGTGCCAGCAGCCAACCCCGACTAGCGGGAGAAGAGACCCAGTACTTC. It encodes CASSQPRLAGEETQYF.